The 22 T cell receptor beta chains given below trace back to one sample, sequenced in a study of blood T cell repertoires in COVID-19. The method was immunoSEQ multiplex PCR; TCRdb's version includes in-frame clones alone and lacks a portion of them. The sample includes some 200,000 clones, around 83% of them seen just once. The sample comprised peripheral blood. The source of these receptors is a human donor in a cohort sampled during active COVID-19.

The genes are TRBV7-9 and TRBJ2-2, with D tentatively TRBD2 (6 bases). The CDR3 has 18 amino acids. V was shortened by 5 bases and J by 1 base, with 20 bases between the two germline ends. The germline CDR1 and CDR2 sequences are SEHNR and FQNEAQ (reference sequence). This CDR3 reads CASSLIPGGSENTGELFF. DNA of the CDR3: TGTGCCAGCAGCCTCATACCCGGGGGTAGCGAGAACACCGGGGAGCTGTTTTTT. Based on the CDR3 plus reference TRBV7-9 and TRBJ2-2, the full variable domain is DTGVSQNPRHKITKRGQNVTFRCDPISEHNRLYWYRQTLGQGPEFLTYFQNEAQLEKSRLLSDRFSAERPKGSFSTLEIQRTEQGDSAMYLCASSLIPGGSENTGELFFGEGSRLTVL.

The CDR3, as DNA: TGTGCCAGCAGCCAAGATATTTCCTACAATGAGCAGTTCTTC. This codes for CASSQDISYNEQFF. The chain uses TRBV14 and TRBJ2-1; D unclear. Germline CDR1 reads SGHDN; CDR2 reads FVKESK. The CDR3 loop spans 14 amino acids. V shed 0 bases and J shed 1 base, with 4 bases lying between them.

The rearrangement joins TRBV9 to TRBJ2-7, with 8 nucleotides matching TRBD1. Trimming took 9 bases from V and 5 from J; bases not matched to a gene: 19. The CDR3 is made up of 16 amino acids. CDR1 is SGDLS and CDR2 is YYNGEE in the germline V gene. The CDR3 sequence is CANQGPSGQGSHEQYF. The CDR3 region has the DNA TGTGCCAACCAAGGTCCCTCTGGACAGGGTTCCCACGAGCAGTACTTC.

This clone was seen a single time. The chain carries TRBV3-1 (or the pseudogene TRBV3-2) and TRBJ2-3; 8 nucleotides agree with TRBD2. The V gene's germline CDR1 is LGHDT and CDR2 YNNKEL (reference sequence). The CDR3 is made up of 16 amino acids. V lost 4 bases to trimming and J lost 5 bases; unmatched junction nucleotides: 11. The CDR3 is CASSPVAGLDIDTQYF. The CDR3 bases are TGTGCCAGCAGCCCAGTTGCGGGACTAGATATAGATACGCAGTATTTT.

J is TRBJ1-5 and V is TRBV7-2; D perhaps matches TRBD1 (6 bases). The V gene lost 4 bases and the J gene lost 6 bases, with 16 bases spanning the gap. CDR1 and CDR2 from the germline V gene are SGHTA and FQGNSA. The CDR3 length is 15 residues. The CDR3 spells CASSSQGLGGQPQHF. The CDR3 coding sequence is TGTGCCAGCAGCTCACAGGGTCTTGGGGGTCAGCCCCAGCATTTT.

The chain combines TRBV30 with TRBJ2-5; the D gene is possibly TRBD2 (6 bases). The CDR3 runs 14 residues. Deletions cut 8 bases from V and 0 bases from J, with 16 bases between. CDR1 is GTSNPN, CDR2 SVGIG, per germline (reference sequence). The CDR3 sequence is CAVEGSVYQETQYF. The CDR3 bases are TGTGCCGTGGAGGGGAGTGTGTACCAAGAGACCCAGTACTTC.

This chain links TRBV19 with TRBJ2-4, with D possibly TRBD2 on 6 matching bases. V shed 5 bases and J shed 3 bases, with 14 bases lying between them. The germline CDR1 and CDR2 sequences are LNHDA and SQIVND (reference sequence). This CDR3 is 15 amino acids long. The CDR3 sequence is CASSLRRGGKNIQYF. The CDR3 region has the DNA TGTGCCAGTAGTCTGCGAAGGGGAGGCAAAAACATTCAGTACTTC.

Only a few counts were recorded for this clone. V gene TRBV6-5 combines with J gene TRBJ2-2; the match to TRBD2 covers 10 bases. The V gene's germline CDR1 is MNHEY and CDR2 SVGAGI. The junction had 5 bases not matched to a gene; V was cut back by 8 bases and J by 2 bases. There are 15 residues in the CDR3. CDR3 nucleotide sequence: TGTGCCAGCCTAGGACTAGCGGTTAACACCGGGGAGCTGTTTTTT. Translating gives CASLGLAVNTGELFF.

The chain is built from TRBV18 and TRBJ1-6; possibly TRBD1 for D (5 bases). V was shortened by 3 bases and J by 11 bases, with 14 bases between the two germline ends. The germline CDR1 and CDR2 sequences are KGHSH and LQKENI. This CDR3 comprises 14 residues. For the CDR3, the DNA is TGTGCCAGCTCACCGGACAACGGTGGGGCACCCCTCCACTTT. It is translated as CASSPDNGGAPLHF.

The genes are TRBV2 and TRBJ1-5, with a tentative D call TRBD1 (6 bases). This CDR3 is built from 15 residues. V was cut by 4 bases and J by 0 bases, with 10 bases left in between. The germline V gene has CDR1 SNHLY and CDR2 FYNNEI. CDR3 sequence (DNA): TGTGCCAGCAGTGGTCCAGGGGATAGCAATCAGCCCCAGCATTTT. Its translation: CASSGPGDSNQPQHF. Based on the CDR3 plus reference TRBV2 and TRBJ1-5, the full variable domain is EPEVTQTPSHQVTQMGQEVILRCVPISNHLYFYWYRQILGQKVEFLVSFYNNEISEKSEIFDDQFSVERPDGSNFTLKIRSTKLEDSAMYFCASSGPGDSNQPQHFGDGTRLSIL.

The chain is built from TRBV7-2 and TRBJ1-2; 9 positions agree with TRBD1. The V and J ends lost 5 bases and 2 bases, in that order; junction bases with no gene match: 9. Germline V gene sequence: CDR1 SGHTA, CDR2 FQGNSA. This CDR3 is 16 amino acids long. The DNA for the CDR3 is TGTGCCAGCAGCCAGACTCGGACAGGGGAGAACTATGGCTACACCTTC. Translation: CASSQTRTGENYGYTF.

The chain links TRBV6-5 to TRBJ1-1, with 11 bases lining up with TRBD1. This CDR3 comprises 15 residues. J lost 5 bases, V lost 6 bases, and 8 bases had no gene match. The germline gives CDR1 MNHEY, CDR2 SVGAGI. This CDR3 reads CASRETGTGGTEAFF. The CDR3 nucleotides are TGTGCCAGCAGAGAGACCGGGACAGGGGGGACTGAAGCTTTCTTT.

The rearrangement uses TRBV5-1 and TRBJ1-4; 8 bases are shared with TRBD1. This CDR3 spans 13 amino acids. Unmatched junction bases numbered 7, after V lost 3 bases and J lost 12 bases. Germline assignment: CDR1 SGHRS and CDR2 YFSETQ. The CDR3 region is CASSYRTGSELFF. As DNA, the CDR3 is TGCGCCAGCAGCTACCGGACAGGGAGCGAACTGTTTTTT.

This clone appeared a single time. The CDR3 DNA reads as TGTGCCAGCAGTGAGCGGAGGAATTCCTACAATGAGCAGTTCTTC. This codes for CASSERRNSYNEQFF. This chain uses TRBV2 with TRBJ2-1, with D possibly matching TRBD2 (5 bases). Germline V gene sequence: CDR1 SNHLY, CDR2 FYNNEI. This CDR3 region has 15 residues. Trimming shortened V by 3 bases and J by 1 base, and 10 bases separated the two germline ends.

The V gene is TRBV2, the J gene TRBJ2-5; 7 nucleotides align to TRBD1. Germline V gives CDR1 SNHLY, CDR2 FYNNEI. V lost 6 bases, J lost 8 bases, and 18 bases stayed unmatched. The CDR3 length is 16 residues. CDR3: CASRYTIDRVQGTQYF. DNA of the CDR3: TGTGCCAGCAGATATACGATAGACAGGGTCCAAGGAACCCAGTACTTC.

This clone counts as medium-sized. V usage is TRBV18 and J usage is TRBJ2-2; 10 bases are shared with TRBD1. V gave up 3 bases and J gave up 4 bases; unmatched junction bases: 8. Per germline, CDR1 KGHSH and CDR2 LQKENI. The CDR3 is 17 amino acids. CDR3 loop: CASSPTGTGDLTGELFF. In DNA, the CDR3 is TGTGCCAGCTCACCGACCGGGACAGGGGACCTCACCGGGGAGCTGTTTTTT.

J is TRBJ2-3 and V is TRBV19, with 8 bases fitting TRBD2. V lost 6 bases and J lost 2; bases outside the gene matches: 7. The CDR3 covers 15 residues. Germline loops: CDR1 LNHDA, CDR2 SQIVND (reference sequence). CDR3 in amino acids: CASRTSGGSTDTQYF. The CDR3 nucleotides read TGTGCCAGTAGGACGAGCGGGGGTTCCACAGATACGCAGTATTTT.

V gene TRBV28 combines with J gene TRBJ1-5; D unresolved. The CDR3 contains 12 residues. CDR1 is MDHEN and CDR2 is SYDVKM in the germline V gene. V gave up 5 bases and J gave up 5 bases, with 7 bases separating them. This CDR3 reads CASSQTYQPQHF. CDR3 in DNA: TGTGCCAGCAGTCAAACTTATCAGCCCCAGCATTTT.

The chain combines TRBV6-2 or TRBV6-3 with TRBJ1-1; 7 nucleotides match TRBD1. V shed 5 bases, J shed 3 bases, and the junction held 3 bases outside the gene matches. The V gene's germline CDR1 is MNHEY and CDR2 SVGEGT. The CDR3 loop spans 13 amino acids. The CDR3 protein is CASSRQGHTEAFF. For the CDR3, the DNA is TGTGCCAGCAGTAGACAGGGCCACACTGAAGCTTTCTTT.

This clone was detected only once. The V gene is TRBV28, the J gene TRBJ2-7, with D hard to call. The CDR3 is 11 amino acids. V lost 4 bases to trimming and J lost 3 bases, with 4 bases between them. The germline gives CDR1 MDHEN, CDR2 SYDVKM. As DNA, the CDR3 is TGTGCCAGCAGTTCCCTCTACGAGCAGTACTTC. Protein sequence: CASSSLYEQYF.

The V and J genes are TRBV18 and TRBJ2-5, with D perhaps matching TRBD2 (6 bases). Germline-derived CDR1 and CDR2 are KGHSH and LQKENI. The CDR3 runs to 14 residues. Deletions cut 3 bases from V and 2 bases from J, with 10 bases between. CDR3 in amino acids: CASSPPRGQETQYF. CDR3 bases: TGTGCCAGCTCACCTCCCCGGGGGCAAGAGACCCAGTACTTC.

The chain couples TRBV7-2 to TRBJ2-2; maybe TRBD1 (5 bases). The germline V gene has CDR1 SGHTA and CDR2 FQGNSA. V was trimmed by 4 bases and J by 4 bases, leaving 10 bases between them. The CDR3 extends over 14 amino acids. DNA of the CDR3: TGTGCCAGCAGCTCCCAAGGGGCCACCGGGGAGCTGTTTTTT. Its translation: CASSSQGATGELFF.